These 23 T cell receptor beta chains came from one sample sequenced in a study of shared clonotypes between healthy human individuals. Generated by immunoSEQ multiplex PCR, the TCRdb table keeps only in-frame clones and is missing some. Here the sample spans about 2.5 million clones, roughly 90% being singletons. Sequenced: naive CD4+ T cells from PBMCs. Subset here: CD45RA+ positively selected. The receptors derive from a young man in good health. Some clones in this sample may be carry-over from other donors' samples.

The genes are TRBV5-1 and TRBJ2-1; TRBD2 agrees at 7 bases. Losses at the gene ends were 4 bases for V and 15 bases for J; bases not matched to a gene: 10. CDR3 length equals 12 residues. Germline CDR1 and CDR2: SGHRS and YFSETQ. CDR3 in DNA: TGCGCCAGCAGCCCGGACCGGGACTATGGGTTCTTC. It codes for CASSPDRDYGFF.

Worth noting for this clone: Compared with germline, one end of the junction differs, possibly owing to a read error. This chain connects TRBV29-1 to TRBJ1-2, with 8 bases that match TRBD1. Germline V gene data show CDR1 as SQVTM and CDR2 as ANQGSEA. CDR3 length equals 14 residues. The CDR3 sequence is CIVFVQGATHGYTF. The CDR3 region has the DNA TGCATCGTTTTTGTGCAGGGGGCAACCCATGGCTACACCTTC.

The table lists this clone with a few counts. This rearrangement joins TRBV27 to TRBJ1-5; D not resolved. Germline CDR1 reads MNHEY; CDR2 reads SMNVEV (reference sequence). The ends were cut back, 1 base at V and 8 bases at J, with 9 bases in the middle. The CDR3 contains 13 residues. The CDR3 here is CASSLLVAEPQHF. DNA of the CDR3: TGTGCCAGCAGTTTATTAGTCGCGGAGCCCCAGCATTTT.

Comment on this clone: The sample carries other DNA sequences with the same CDR3. The gene calls are TRBV28 and TRBJ1-1; D gene uncertain. The CDR3 is made up of 13 amino acids. Between the trimmed V and J ends, which lost 4 bases and 1 base, there was a span of 7 bases. CDR1 and CDR2 from the germline V gene are MDHEN and SYDVKM. The DNA of the CDR3 is TGTGCCAGCAGTTCAAGGGAGAACACTGAAGCTTTCTTT. This sequence encodes CASSSRENTEAFF. The whole variable domain, remainder taken from reference TRBV28 and TRBJ1-1, is DVKVTQSSRYLVKRTGEKVFLECVQDMDHENMFWYRQDPGLGLRLIYFSYDVKMKEKGDIPEGYSVSREKKERFSLILESASTNQTSMYLCASSSRENTEAFFGQGTRLTVV.

This clone was counted between two and nine times. The sample contains more than one DNA sequence encoding this CDR3. The chain carries TRBV19 and TRBJ1-1; tentatively, D is TRBD1 (6 bases). Trimming shortened V by 6 bases and J by 5 bases, and 10 bases separated the two germline ends. Germline CDR1 reads LNHDA; CDR2 reads SQIVND (reference sequence). CDR3 size: 12 residues. CDR3 DNA sequence: TGTGCCAGTAGCGACAGGAGGACTGAAGCTTTCTTT. Translating gives CASSDRRTEAFF. Using reference TRBV19 and TRBJ1-1 for the parts outside the CDR3, the full variable domain is DGGITQSPKYLFRKEGQNVTLSCEQNLNHDAMYWYRQDPGQGLRLIYYSQIVNDFQKGDIAEGYSVSREKKESFPLTVTSAQKNPTAFYLCASSDRRTEAFFGQGTRLTVV.

The CDR3 DNA follows: TGTGCCAGCAGTTACCCCTTCCCAAATGAAAAACTGTTTTTT. Amino acid sequence: CASSYPFPNEKLFF. This chain connects TRBV6-6 to TRBJ1-4; D call uncertain. With 2 bases removed from V and 5 bases from J, the gap between germline ends came to 9 bases. CDR1 MNHNY and CDR2 SVGAGI come from the germline V gene (reference sequence). The CDR3 length is 14 residues.

Note on this clone: This same CDR3 is encoded by further DNA sequences in the sample. The gene calls are TRBV7-9 and TRBJ2-6; D call uncertain. The CDR3 extends over 14 amino acids. The V gene lost 6 bases and the J gene lost 2 bases, with 8 bases spanning the gap. Germline values: CDR1 SEHNR, CDR2 FQNEAQ (reference sequence). CDR3 sequence reads: CASSSNTGANVLTF. For the CDR3, the DNA is TGTGCCAGCAGTTCCAATACTGGGGCCAACGTCCTGACTTTC.

This clone was found once. Given the absence of the conserved phenylalanine or tryptophan at the CDR3 end, a read error is likely. Because the CDR3's place on the DNA is in doubt, the DNA is left out and the CDR3 is given as listed by TCRdb. The chain carries TRBV15 and TRBJ1-2; no DNA check was done on the table's D call, TRBD1. The CDR3 is 11 residues long, ends included. Germline V gene sequence: CDR1 LNHNV, CDR2 YYDKDF (reference sequence). The CDR3 here is CATSREGEGLI.

This sequence joins TRBV5-4 and TRBJ2-3; D not certain. This CDR3 spans 14 amino acids. The V gene lost 0 bases and the J gene lost 5 bases, with 10 bases spanning the gap. Germline-derived CDR1 and CDR2 are SGHNT and YYREEE (reference sequence). The CDR3 reads CASSLALWGDTQYF. CDR3 DNA: TGTGCCAGCAGCTTGGCCTTATGGGGAGATACGCAGTATTTT.

V and J are TRBV6-6 and TRBJ2-3; TRBD1 aligns across 12 bases. The CDR3 extends over 15 amino acids. V lost 4 bases to trimming and J lost 6 bases; unmatched junction nucleotides: 5. CDR1 is MNHNY and CDR2 is SVGAGI in the germline V gene (reference sequence). The CDR3 region has the DNA TGTGCCAGCAGTTTTGCCGGGACAGGGGGCGATACGCAGTATTTT. Translating it yields CASSFAGTGGDTQYF.

V and J are TRBV27 and TRBJ2-7; D gene unclear. CDR1 is MNHEY and CDR2 is SMNVEV in the germline V gene (reference sequence). The V end lost 3 bases, the J end lost 0 bases, and 9 bases lay between the germline ends. This CDR3 is 14 amino acids long. CDR3 sequence (DNA): TGTGCCAGCAGTTTTCGCGACACCTCCTACGAGCAGTACTTC. This sequence encodes CASSFRDTSYEQYF.

This sequence joins TRBV6-5 and TRBJ2-2; D gene ambiguous. In germline, CDR1 is MNHEY, CDR2 SVGAGI. The CDR3 is 15 residues long. The germline V and J ends were trimmed by 3 bases and 5 bases, with 13 bases remaining between them. The CDR3 DNA sequence: TGTGCCAGCAGTTATTCTACGCCAAGGACCGGGGAGCTGTTTTTT. Residues: CASSYSTPRTGELFF.

The genes are TRBV18 and TRBJ2-3; D might be TRBD2 (6 bases). Deletions cut 1 base from V and 3 bases from J, with 20 bases between. Germline V CDR1 and CDR2: KGHSH, LQKENI. The CDR3 spans 18 residues. The CDR3 bases are TGTGCCAGCTCACCACGATTGGGAGGCACTACTAATACAGATACGCAGTATTTT. Encoded protein: CASSPRLGGTTNTDTQYF.

The genes are TRBV11-3 and TRBJ2-3; no clear D gene. Looked up from germline, CDR1 is SGHNT and CDR2 is YENEEA. This CDR3 spans 14 amino acids. V was trimmed by 5 bases and J by 0 bases, leaving 9 bases between them. CDR3 in amino acids: CASSPSRSTDTQYF. Here the CDR3 DNA reads TGTGCCAGCAGCCCGTCACGCAGCACAGATACGCAGTATTTT. Drawing the rest from reference TRBV11-3 and TRBJ2-3, the complete variable domain is EAGVVQSPRYKIIEKKQPVAFWCNPISGHNTLYWYLQNLGQGPELLIRYENEEAVDDSQLPKDRFSAERLKGVDSTLKIQPAELGDSAVYLCASSPSRSTDTQYFGPGTRLTVL.

This clone was seen a handful of times. V and J are TRBV10-3 and TRBJ1-2; no clear D. Germline CDR1 ENHRY, CDR2 SYGVKD. V lost 8 bases, J lost 5 bases, and 9 bases lay in between. The CDR3 contains 11 residues. The CDR3 loop is CAIGPRYGYTF. As DNA, the CDR3 is TGTGCCATCGGGCCCCGTTATGGCTACACCTTC.

The chain joins TRBV7-2 to TRBJ2-3; 8 bases map to TRBD2. V lost 6 bases and J lost 3; bases outside the gene matches: 5. The germline gives CDR1 SGHTA, CDR2 FQGNSA. The CDR3 is made up of 14 amino acids. In nucleotides, the CDR3 is TGTGCCAGCAGAGGCGGGACTAGTACAGATACGCAGTATTTT. Translated: CASRGGTSTDTQYF.

The CDR3 reads CASSITLGGGNQPQHF. The DNA of the CDR3 is TGTGCCAGTAGTATAACGCTTGGAGGGGGCAATCAGCCCCAGCATTTT. J is TRBJ1-5 and V is TRBV19, with D perhaps matching TRBD1 (5 bases). Germline loops: CDR1 LNHDA, CDR2 SQIVND (reference sequence). The CDR3 length is 16 residues. Trimming removed 2 bases at V and 2 bases at J, with 13 bases between.

In this sample, this clone turned up once. V usage is TRBV30 and J usage is TRBJ2-3; D possibly uses TRBD1 or TRBD2 (5 bases each). There are 12 residues in the CDR3. Germline assignment: CDR1 GTSNPN and CDR2 SVGIG (reference sequence). V lost 0 bases, J lost 11 bases, and 12 bases lay in between. The DNA of the CDR3 is TGTGCCTGGAGTGTGGGACGAGCCGGGCAGTATTTT. This translates into CAWSVGRAGQYF.

The genes are TRBV19 and TRBJ1-3; D is unresolved. The CDR3 covers 14 residues. V lost 7 bases and J lost 4, with 14 bases in between. Looked up from germline, CDR1 is LNHDA and CDR2 is SQIVND (reference sequence). The CDR3 coding sequence is TGTGCCAGTATTCGGGAAGGCCTCGGAAACACCATATATTTT. Its protein product is CASIREGLGNTIYF.

The rearrangement uses TRBV27 and TRBJ1-1; 8 bases are a match to TRBD1. CDR3 length: 15 amino acids. The germline V gene has CDR1 MNHEY and CDR2 SMNVEV (reference sequence). V dropped 6 bases and J dropped 5; count of bases not matched to a gene: 11. Here the CDR3 DNA reads TGTGCCAGCAGCCTAAGGGGGCAGGGGGCGACTGAAGCTTTCTTT. It is translated as CASSLRGQGATEAFF.

V and J are TRBV7-3 and TRBJ2-1, with TRBD2 identical over 8 bases. This CDR3 has 15 residues. The trim removed 0 bases at V and 6 bases at J, leaving 4 bases unmatched. Germline lookup yields CDR1 SGHTA and CDR2 FQGTGA. The CDR3 coding sequence is TGTGCCAGCAGCTTAACAGCGGGAGCCCTCAATGAGCAGTTCTTC. It is translated as CASSLTAGALNEQFF.

The chain recombines TRBV18 with TRBJ2-3, with D possibly matching TRBD2 (5 bases). V lost 6 bases, J lost 0 bases, and 10 bases lay in between. The CDR3 extends over 14 amino acids. From germline, CDR1 is KGHSH and CDR2 LQKENI. The CDR3 reads CASSPKRSTDTQYF. DNA of the CDR3: TGTGCCAGCTCCCCTAAGCGGAGCACAGATACGCAGTATTTT.

V and J are TRBV14 and TRBJ2-1; TRBD1 agrees at 9 bases. Germline CDR1 and CDR2: SGHDN and FVKESK. The V segment lost 1 base and the J segment 7 bases; nucleotides outside the gene matches: 8. The CDR3 loop spans 16 amino acids. CDR3 loop: CASSQVHRDRANEQFF. In DNA form, the CDR3 reads TGTGCCAGCAGCCAAGTGCACCGGGACAGGGCGAATGAGCAGTTCTTC.